The 5 T cell receptor beta chains in this list originate from one sample, sequenced in a study of T cell responses to AZD1222 COVID-19 vaccine. This table comes from immunoSEQ multiplex PCR, and its TCRdb copy is limited to in-frame clones, with some not included. This sample carries about 170,000 clones, 85% to 90% of them seen once, and the ten largest clones take approximately 6.9%. Sample: peripheral blood, taken on day 0 of AZD1222 vaccination. The receptors were gathered from an adult in good health.

The chain couples TRBV5-6 to TRBJ1-3; D possibly corresponds to TRBD1 (5 bases). Germline V gives CDR1 SGHDT, CDR2 YYEEEE. The CDR3 loop spans 14 amino acids. Trimming stripped 3 bases from V and 4 bases from J, with 11 bases between. The DNA of the CDR3 is TGTGCCAGCAGCTGGGGACGGACGGGAAACACCATATATTTT. As protein: CASSWGRTGNTIYF. Supplemented by reference TRBV5-6 and TRBJ1-3, the full variable domain reads DAGVTQSPTHLIKTRGQQVTLRCSPKSGHDTVSWYQQALGQGPQFIFQYYEEEERQRGNFPDRFSGHQFPNYSSELNVNALLLGDSALYLCASSWGRTGNTIYFGEGSWLTVV.

This clone was seen only a few times. The gene calls are TRBV3-1 (or the pseudogene TRBV3-2) and TRBJ1-5; no clear D. The V and J ends lost 6 bases and 0 bases respectively, with 6 bases between them. The CDR3 contains 13 residues. Germline V CDR1 and CDR2: LGHDT, YNNKEL (reference sequence). CDR3 sequence: CASSSFSNQPQHF. Written as DNA, the CDR3 is TGTGCCAGCAGTAGTTTTAGCAATCAGCCCCAGCATTTT.

V usage is TRBV7-9 and J usage is TRBJ1-6; 7 bases fit TRBD1. This CDR3 contains 14 residues. Looked up from germline, CDR1 is SEHNR and CDR2 is FQNEAQ (reference sequence). With 5 bases clipped from V and 7 bases from J, the junction kept 5 bases outside the gene matches. CDR3 sequence: CASSPGQQNSPLHF. DNA of the CDR3: TGTGCCAGCAGCCCGGGACAGCAAAATTCACCCCTCCACTTT.

The V and J genes are TRBV7-6 and TRBJ2-5; D is unclear. Trimming shortened V by 1 base and J by 4 bases, and 16 bases separated the two germline ends. Germline V gene data show CDR1 as SGHVS and CDR2 as FNYEAQ. This CDR3 contains 16 residues. CDR3 sequence: CASSLGGWSSRETQYF. In DNA form, the CDR3 reads TGTGCCAGCAGCTTAGGTGGGTGGAGTAGCCGAGAGACCCAGTACTTC.

The genes are TRBV18 and TRBJ1-3, with a weak D call TRBD1 (6 bases). There are 16 residues in the CDR3. The germline gives CDR1 KGHSH, CDR2 LQKENI. V was clipped by 1 base and J by 0 bases, with 10 bases between them. The CDR3 nucleotides are TGTGCCAGCTCACCACTAACAGGGACCTCTGGAAACACCATATATTTT. Its translation: CASSPLTGTSGNTIYF.